The following is a T cell receptor (beta chain) sequence with its context. The repertoire was sequenced with immunoSEQ multiplex PCR; TCRdb's copy has only in-frame clones and lacks some. The sample records approximately 15,000 clones, roughly 80% being singletons. These data are taken from a study of tumour-infiltrating T cells in Burkitt lymphoma. CDR3 length: 14 amino acids. CDR1 is SGHRS and CDR2 is YFSETQ in the germline V gene. The V segment lost 1 base and the J segment 1 base; nucleotides outside the gene matches: 2. Sequencing used tumor tissue. The clonotype comes from a human donor with diffuse large B-cell lymphoma. J is TRBJ2-7 and V is TRBV5-1; 7 bases align to TRBD1. CDR3 sequence: CASSLTGVSYEQYF. CDR3 DNA sequence: TGCGCCAGCAGCTTGACAGGGGTTTCCTACGAGCAGTACTTC. Filled out from reference TRBV5-1 and TRBJ2-7, the complete variable domain reads KAGVTQTPRYLIKTRGQQVTLSCSPISGHRSVSWYQQTPGQGLQFLFEYFSETQRNKGNFPGRFSGRQFSNSRSEMNVSTLELGDSALYLCASSLTGVSYEQYFGPGTRLTVT.